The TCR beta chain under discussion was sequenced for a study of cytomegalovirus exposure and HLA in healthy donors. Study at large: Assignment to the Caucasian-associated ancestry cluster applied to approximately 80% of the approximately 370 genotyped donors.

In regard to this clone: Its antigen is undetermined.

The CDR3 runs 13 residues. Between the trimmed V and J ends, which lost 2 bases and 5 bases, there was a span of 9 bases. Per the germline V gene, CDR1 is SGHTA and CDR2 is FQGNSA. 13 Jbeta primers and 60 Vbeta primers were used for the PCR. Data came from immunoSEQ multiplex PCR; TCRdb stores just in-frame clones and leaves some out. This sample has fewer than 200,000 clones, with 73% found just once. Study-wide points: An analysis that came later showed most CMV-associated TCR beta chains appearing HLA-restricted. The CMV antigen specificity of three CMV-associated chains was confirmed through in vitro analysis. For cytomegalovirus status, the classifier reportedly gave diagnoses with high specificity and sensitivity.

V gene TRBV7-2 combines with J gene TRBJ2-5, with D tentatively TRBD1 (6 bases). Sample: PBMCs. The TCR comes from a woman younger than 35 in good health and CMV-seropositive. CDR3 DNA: TGTGCCAGCAGCTTACCAGGGGAGGAGACCCAGTACTTC. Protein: CASSLPGEETQYF.